A selection of T cell receptor beta chains follows, all from one sample in a study of cytomegalovirus exposure and HLA in healthy donors. Repertoires were generated with immunoSEQ multiplex PCR, while TCRdb's copy carries only in-frame clones and drops some. The table includes 81,000 or so clones, about 69% detected once. The sequencing sample was made of PBMCs. The receptors were gathered from a man aged 55 to 70 in good health and CMV-seronegative. CDR3s include the opening cysteine and the closing phenylalanine or tryptophan. A D gene is named only where the DNA matches it firmly. Clone size is given for some rows only: seen once, a few or many times, or a class if the clone is expanded.

CDR3 length: 18
D gene: TRBD2
V gene: TRBV9
clone size: NA
J gene: TRBJ2-3
CDR3 protein: CASSARAPTSRGTDTQYF
CDR3 DNA: TGTGCCAGCAGCGCGAGGGCCCCGACTAGCCGTGGCACAGATACGCAGTATTTT

CDR3 length: 14
D gene: NA
V gene: TRBV5-1
clone size: NA
J gene: TRBJ2-3
CDR3 protein: CASRGTSSTDTQYF
CDR3 DNA: TGCGCCAGCAGAGGGACATCTAGCACAGATACGCAGTATTTT

CDR3 length: 14
D gene: TRBD1
V gene: TRBV19
clone size: few
J gene: TRBJ2-5
CDR3 protein: CASRTDRASKTQYF
CDR3 DNA: TGTGCCAGTAGAACGGACAGGGCATCAAAGACCCAGTACTTC

CDR3 length: 15
D gene: TRBD1
V gene: TRBV5-1
clone size: NA
J gene: TRBJ2-7
CDR3 protein: CASSRGQGAGYEQYF
CDR3 DNA: TGCGCCAGCAGCCGAGGACAGGGGGCTGGCTACGAGCAGTACTTC

CDR3 length: 17
D gene: TRBD2
V gene: TRBV5-1
clone size: NA
J gene: TRBJ2-1
CDR3 protein: CASSWTRVGRGGNEQFF
CDR3 DNA: TGCGCCAGCAGCTGGACACGCGTGGGACGGGGGGGGAATGAGCAGTTCTTC

CDR3 length: 14
D gene: NA
V gene: TRBV27
clone size: NA
J gene: TRBJ2-2
CDR3 protein: CASSLGYVTGELFF
CDR3 DNA: TGTGCCAGCAGTTTGGGCTACGTTACAGGGGAGCTGTTTTTT

CDR3 length: 14
D gene: TRBD1
V gene: TRBV30
clone size: NA
J gene: TRBJ1-4
CDR3 protein: CAWSVVRGPEKLFF
CDR3 DNA: TGTGCCTGGAGTGTAGTCAGGGGGCCTGAAAAACTGTTTTTT

CDR3 length: 15
D gene: TRBD1
V gene: TRBV7-3
clone size: NA
J gene: TRBJ2-5
CDR3 protein: CASSYGAGGMKTQYF
CDR3 DNA: TGTGCCAGCAGCTACGGGGCAGGGGGCATGAAGACCCAGTACTTC

CDR3 length: 13
D gene: NA
V gene: TRBV4-1
clone size: NA
J gene: TRBJ2-7
CDR3 protein: CASSHLDSYEQYF
CDR3 DNA: TGCGCCAGCAGCCACCTGGACAGCTACGAGCAGTACTTC

CDR3 length: 15
D gene: TRBD2
V gene: TRBV5-1
clone size: NA
J gene: TRBJ2-3
CDR3 protein: CASSAGLADTDTQYF
CDR3 DNA: TGCGCCAGCAGCGCAGGACTAGCGGACACAGATACGCAGTATTTT

CDR3 length: 14
D gene: NA
V gene: TRBV7-3
clone size: NA
J gene: TRBJ2-1
CDR3 protein: CASSLTGGYNEQFF
CDR3 DNA: TGTGCCAGCAGCTTAACAGGGGGCTACAATGAGCAGTTCTTC

CDR3 length: 15
D gene: NA
V gene: TRBV9
clone size: NA
J gene: TRBJ1-1
CDR3 protein: CASSPTKGGDTEAFF
CDR3 DNA: TGTGCCAGCAGCCCGACAAAGGGAGGGGACACTGAAGCTTTCTTT

CDR3 length: 13
D gene: NA
V gene: TRBV5-1
clone size: few
J gene: TRBJ1-1
CDR3 protein: CASSLASGTEAFF
CDR3 DNA: TGCGCCAGCAGCTTGGCCTCGGGGACTGAAGCTTTCTTT

CDR3 length: 14
D gene: TRBD1
V gene: TRBV5-1
clone size: NA
J gene: TRBJ1-5
CDR3 protein: CASSPGQGHQPQHF
CDR3 DNA: TGCGCCAGCAGCCCCGGACAGGGGCATCAGCCCCAGCATTTT

CDR3 length: 14
D gene: NA
V gene: TRBV7-8
clone size: NA
J gene: TRBJ2-7
CDR3 protein: CASSQVPGGYEQYF
CDR3 DNA: TGTGCCAGCAGCCAGGTCCCCGGCGGGTACGAGCAGTACTTC

CDR3 length: 13
D gene: NA
V gene: TRBV30
clone size: NA
J gene: TRBJ1-1
CDR3 protein: CAWRVGLGTEAFF
CDR3 DNA: TGTGCCTGGAGGGTGGGCCTTGGCACTGAAGCTTTCTTT

CDR3 length: 16
D gene: NA
V gene: TRBV15
clone size: NA
J gene: TRBJ1-4
CDR3 protein: CATSPLWGKGDEKLFF
CDR3 DNA: TGTGCCACCAGCCCCCTTTGGGGAAAAGGGGATGAAAAACTGTTTTTT

CDR3 length: 16
D gene: NA
V gene: TRBV5-1
clone size: NA
J gene: TRBJ1-4
CDR3 protein: CASSLLGGSTNEKLFF
CDR3 DNA: TGCGCCAGCAGCTTGTTGGGGGGAAGCACTAATGAAAAACTGTTTTTT

CDR3 length: 15
D gene: NA
V gene: TRBV7-3
clone size: NA
J gene: TRBJ2-5
CDR3 protein: CASSLTGDWRETQYF
CDR3 DNA: TGTGCCAGCAGCTTAACGGGAGACTGGCGAGAGACCCAGTACTTC

CDR3 length: 13
D gene: NA
V gene: TRBV7-8
clone size: NA
J gene: TRBJ1-2
CDR3 protein: CASSLVQGYGYTF
CDR3 DNA: TGTGCCAGCAGCTTAGTACAGGGCTATGGCTACACCTTC

CDR3 length: 15
D gene: NA
V gene: TRBV7-8
clone size: NA
J gene: TRBJ2-6
CDR3 protein: CASSLGQAGANVLTF
CDR3 DNA: TGTGCCAGCAGCTTGGGACAAGCTGGGGCCAACGTCCTGACTTTC

CDR3 length: 17
D gene: TRBD1
V gene: TRBV5-8
clone size: NA
J gene: TRBJ1-5
CDR3 protein: CASRGRDRSNSNQPQHF
CDR3 DNA: TGTGCCAGCCGGGGTAGGGACAGGTCAAATAGCAATCAGCCCCAGCATTTT

CDR3 length: 16
D gene: NA
V gene: TRBV6-6
clone size: NA
J gene: TRBJ1-5
CDR3 protein: CASSKNDRFSNQPQHF
CDR3 DNA: TGTGCCAGCAGTAAGAACGACAGGTTTAGTAATCAGCCCCAGCATTTT

CDR3 length: 15
D gene: TRBD2
V gene: TRBV6-1
clone size: NA
J gene: TRBJ2-3
CDR3 protein: CASSLRLAGTDTQYF
CDR3 DNA: TGTGCCAGCAGTCTCCGACTAGCGGGGACAGATACGCAGTATTTT

CDR3 length: 14
D gene: TRBD1
V gene: TRBV7-2
clone size: NA
J gene: TRBJ2-3
CDR3 protein: CASSSRGFTDTQYF
CDR3 DNA: TGTGCCAGCAGCTCCAGGGGGTTCACAGATACGCAGTATTTT

CDR3 length: 16
D gene: TRBD2
V gene: TRBV10-2
clone size: NA
J gene: TRBJ2-3
CDR3 protein: CASSETSGVSTDTQYF
CDR3 DNA: TGCGCCAGCAGTGAAACGAGCGGGGTGAGCACAGATACGCAGTATTTT

CDR3 length: 11
D gene: NA
V gene: TRBV30
clone size: NA
J gene: TRBJ2-7
CDR3 protein: CAWTPGYEQYF
CDR3 DNA: TGTGCCTGGACCCCGGGCTACGAGCAGTACTTC

CDR3 length: 14
D gene: NA
V gene: TRBV7-3
clone size: NA
J gene: TRBJ2-1
CDR3 protein: CASSEDRPYNEQFF
CDR3 DNA: TGTGCCAGCAGCGAGGACAGACCCTACAATGAGCAGTTCTTC

CDR3 length: 14
D gene: TRBD1
V gene: TRBV7-3
clone size: NA
J gene: TRBJ2-7
CDR3 protein: CASSLQADRGEQYF
CDR3 DNA: TGTGCCAGCAGCCTCCAGGCCGACAGGGGCGAGCAGTACTTC

CDR3 length: 16
D gene: TRBD2
V gene: TRBV5-6
clone size: NA
J gene: TRBJ2-3
CDR3 protein: CASSPMGSGGTDTQYF
CDR3 DNA: TGTGCCAGCAGCCCGATGGGTAGCGGGGGGACAGATACGCAGTATTTT

CDR3 length: 16
D gene: TRBD1
V gene: TRBV30
clone size: NA
J gene: TRBJ1-4
CDR3 protein: CAWSVLRTGGGEKLFF
CDR3 DNA: TGTGCCTGGAGTGTATTACGGACAGGGGGGGGTGAAAAACTGTTTTTT

CDR3 length: 15
D gene: TRBD1
V gene: TRBV14
clone size: NA
J gene: TRBJ1-5
CDR3 protein: CASSQRGGGNQPQHF
CDR3 DNA: TGTGCCAGCAGCCAAAGAGGGGGCGGCAATCAGCCCCAGCATTTT

CDR3 length: 15
D gene: TRBD1
V gene: TRBV27
clone size: NA
J gene: TRBJ1-6
CDR3 protein: CASSSGTADNSPLHF
CDR3 DNA: TGTGCCAGCAGTTCAGGGACAGCCGATAATTCACCCCTCCACTTT

CDR3 length: 15
D gene: TRBD1
V gene: TRBV7-3
clone size: NA
J gene: TRBJ1-2
CDR3 protein: CASSLTTGGNYGYTF
CDR3 DNA: TGTGCCAGCAGCTTAACGACAGGGGGTAACTATGGCTACACCTTC

CDR3 length: 17
D gene: NA
V gene: TRBV5-1
clone size: few
J gene: TRBJ2-4
CDR3 protein: CASSLAGWVVSKNIQYF
CDR3 DNA: TGCGCCAGCAGCTTGGCGGGTTGGGTCGTCTCCAAAAACATTCAGTACTTC

CDR3 length: 18
D gene: TRBD1
V gene: TRBV19
clone size: few
J gene: TRBJ2-4
CDR3 protein: CASTGGTGGITSKNIQYF
CDR3 DNA: TGTGCCAGTACCGGAGGGACAGGGGGCATTACGTCCAAAAACATTCAGTACTTC

CDR3 length: 15
D gene: NA
V gene: TRBV12-5
clone size: NA
J gene: TRBJ1-2
CDR3 protein: CASGLGPSGTDGYTF
CDR3 DNA: TGTGCTAGTGGTTTGGGACCGAGCGGGACTGATGGCTACACCTTC

CDR3 length: 14
D gene: TRBD1
V gene: TRBV19
clone size: once
J gene: TRBJ1-6
CDR3 protein: CATWGGQEASPLHF
CDR3 DNA: TGTGCCACGTGGGGGGGACAGGAAGCTTCACCCCTCCACTTT

CDR3 length: 15
D gene: TRBD2
V gene: TRBV13
clone size: NA
J gene: TRBJ2-1
CDR3 protein: CASTPGLAGGNEQFF
CDR3 DNA: TGTGCCAGCACTCCAGGACTAGCGGGGGGCAATGAGCAGTTCTTC

CDR3 length: 14
D gene: NA
V gene: TRBV11-1
clone size: NA
J gene: TRBJ2-5
CDR3 protein: CASSHLGAGETQYF
CDR3 DNA: TGTGCCAGCAGCCATTTGGGGGCGGGAGAGACCCAGTACTTC

CDR3 length: 14
D gene: TRBD1
V gene: TRBV14
clone size: NA
J gene: TRBJ1-6
CDR3 protein: CASSKTGGDSPLHF
CDR3 DNA: TGTGCCAGCAGCAAAACAGGGGGCGATTCACCCCTCCACTTT